This record looks at one T cell receptor beta chain sequence and its context. Ten or more counts support this clonotype. This receptor's antigen is unknown. Base qualities were left out, and no much larger clone turns up one base away. This entry is derived from a study of T cell repertoires in cytomegalovirus infection (dated by TCRdb to between 2018 and 2021). A note on the overall study: The HLA type of each donor mattered for the analysis, because public TCR beta signatures pointed to carriage of CMV infection along with the matching HLA type. Paper-wide results and their limitations: The ex vivo response was dominated by HLA-C-restricted CMV-specific TCR beta clonotypes, which also provided the single most frequent clonotype in two of eight donors. In both this cohort and an independent roughly 350-donor cohort, the cumulative frequency of public TCR beta family members distinguished carriers of CMV infection plus the relevant HLA type.

Taken from the germline V gene, the CDR1 and CDR2 loops are SGHTA and FQGNSA. From cysteine to phenylalanine, the CDR3 is 18 amino acids long. Here the CDR3 DNA is all that survives: 54 bases in frame from base 1. V loses 2 bases at its end and J loses 0 bases; junction bases beyond the gene matches: 7. Sequenced using an Illumina HiSeq 1500. The public reads were run again by TCRdb, first through fastp at Q25 and then through MiXCR, and only productive beta chains were kept. Rows are unified per CDR3 protein, each entry keeping the most common DNA and genes. The sample table contains 150,000 to 200,000 distinct CDR3 sequences; only one count was recorded for about 20% of them. Less than 3.5% of the sample is held by the ten biggest clonotypes.

Sequencing was carried out using PBMCs. This clonotype originated in a human donor in good health (CMV status not recorded). Some clones in this sample may be carry-over from other donors' samples. The chain uses TRBV7-2 and TRBJ2-6, with TRBD2 identical over 7 junction bases. The CDR3 region has the sequence CASSLSFSGGSGANVLTF. The sequenced DNA is TGTGCCAGCAGCTTATCTTTTTCGGGGGGCTCTGGGGCCAACGTCCTGACTTTC.